A single sample is the source of the 11 T cell receptor beta chains below, sequenced in a study of T cell responses to AZD1222 COVID-19 vaccine. Libraries were prepared by immunoSEQ multiplex PCR; TCRdb keeps only in-frame clonotypes and omits some of them. This table has tens of thousands of clones, 75% to 90% appearing once. The sequenced sample was peripheral blood, obtained on day 0 of AZD1222 vaccination. The source of these receptors is an adult in good health.

V is TRBV4-1 and J is TRBJ1-5; D gene unclear. V lost 1 base and J lost 5, with 9 bases in between. Per the germline V gene, CDR1 is MGHRA and CDR2 is YSYEKL. The CDR3 spans 14 residues. CDR3 loop: CASSQGPGDQPQHF. CDR3 DNA: TGCGCCAGCAGCCAAGGGCCCGGCGATCAGCCCCAGCATTTT.

In the case of this clone: The same CDR3 is also encoded by other DNA sequences in this sample. The chain combines TRBV18 with TRBJ1-2; D remains ambiguous. Germline V gives CDR1 KGHSH, CDR2 LQKENI. This CDR3 is 14 amino acids long. Trimming cost V 0 bases and J 7 bases, with 12 bases left between them. The CDR3 loop reads CASSPPTPWGGYTF. The CDR3 DNA follows: TGTGCCAGCTCACCACCGACTCCGTGGGGTGGCTACACCTTC.

This clone is a singleton in its sample. CDR3 nucleotides: TGTGCCTGGAGCGACGGGGAGGGGCTTGGCTACACCTTC. Residues: CAWSDGEGLGYTF. The chain carries TRBV30 and TRBJ1-2, with D possibly matching TRBD1 (5 bases). Trimming left V 3 bases short and J 7 bases short, with 15 bases between. CDR1 and CDR2 from the germline V gene are GTSNPN and SVGIG (reference sequence). There are 13 residues in the CDR3. The complete variable domain, with remaining parts taken from reference TRBV30 and TRBJ1-2, reads SQTIHQWPATLVQPVGSPLSLECTVEGTSNPNLYWYRQAAGRGLQLLFYSVGIGQISSEVPQNLSASRPQDRQFILSSKKLLLSDSGFYLCAWSDGEGLGYTFGSGTRLTVV.

This chain links TRBV12-3 or TRBV12-4 with TRBJ2-2; D remains unclear. The CDR3 is 11 amino acids. V was clipped by 5 bases and J by 7 bases, with 5 bases between them. The CDR3 sequence is CASSPGGELFF. As DNA, the CDR3 is TGTGCCAGCAGTCCCGGCGGGGAGCTGTTTTTT.

The chain has TRBV4-2 and TRBJ1-6; D not resolved. V lost 7 bases, J lost 7 bases, and 17 bases lay in between. Germline V gives CDR1 LGHNA, CDR2 YNFKEQ. This CDR3 contains 15 residues. CDR3 sequence reads: CASTPSEGRNSPLHF. The CDR3 DNA reads as TGTGCCAGCACCCCCTCGGAAGGGAGGAATTCACCCCTCCACTTT.

This clone was seen only once. V gene TRBV30 combines with J gene TRBJ1-6; D may be TRBD1 (6 bases). Germline V gives CDR1 GTSNPN, CDR2 SVGIG (reference sequence). With 3 bases removed from V and 5 bases from J, the gap between germline ends came to 8 bases. This CDR3 has 13 amino acids. The CDR3 DNA reads TGTGCCTGGAGACAGGGTAATAATTCACCCCTCCACTTT. Its translation is CAWRQGNNSPLHF.

The chain combines TRBV6-5 with TRBJ2-7; TRBD1 aligns across 8 bases. The V and J ends lost 5 bases and 6 bases, in that order; junction bases with no gene match: 9. Germline values: CDR1 MNHEY, CDR2 SVGAGI. The CDR3 spans 14 residues. CDR3 nucleotides: TGTGCCAGCAGTAACAGCGACAGGGGCGGCGAGCAGTACTTC. Its protein product is CASSNSDRGGEQYF.

The chain has TRBV2 and TRBJ2-5; D is ambiguous. The V and J ends lost 1 base and 1 base respectively, with 7 bases between them. Germline CDR1 SNHLY, CDR2 FYNNEI. This CDR3 has 14 amino acids. The CDR3 DNA is TGTGCCAGCAGTGAAGTCTACTCCCAAGAGACCCAGTACTTC. It translates to CASSEVYSQETQYF.

The chain joins TRBV7-9 to TRBJ2-2; TRBD2 might be the D (6 bases). This CDR3 spans 12 amino acids. CDR1 SEHNR and CDR2 FQNEAQ come from the germline V gene (reference sequence). Trimming removed 5 bases from V and 10 bases from J, with 11 bases in between. This CDR3 reads CASSPGGAELFF. Written as DNA, the CDR3 is TGTGCCAGCAGCCCCGGGGGAGCGGAGCTGTTTTTT.

This clone was seen a few times. This chain's CDR3 is CASSGGEQYF. The CDR3 nucleotides read TGTGCCAGCAGCGGAGGAGAGCAGTACTTC. The rearrangement links TRBV5-5 to TRBJ2-7, with a weak D call TRBD2 (5 bases). The V end lost 4 bases, the J end lost 7 bases, and 6 bases lay between the germline ends. The CDR3 is 10 amino acids. CDR1 is SGHKS, CDR2 YYEKEE, per germline (reference sequence).

The rearrangement joins TRBV2 to TRBJ2-5, with 8 bases lining up with TRBD1. Trimming cost V 6 bases and J 3 bases; bases outside gene matches: 6. The CDR3 runs to 14 residues. Germline CDR1 is SNHLY and CDR2 is FYNNEI. The CDR3 protein is CASRRGTGEETQYF. The CDR3 nucleotides are TGTGCCAGCAGGAGGGGGACAGGAGAAGAGACCCAGTACTTC.